The present TCR beta chain was sequenced within a study of Graves' ophthalmopathy and Graves' hyperthyroidism. Ten or more counts support this clonotype. V dropped 2 bases and J dropped 6 bases, with 14 bases sitting between them. The CDR3 spans 15 residues. RNA served as the template for amplifying TCR beta CDR3 regions. The first round was an RT-PCR with HTBI primers, and the second round was a multiplex PCR. TCRdb called the multiplex PCR reads again in MiXCR, with one record for every CDR3 protein. The data hold about 410,000 distinct CDR3 sequences, with about 16% observed a single time. The sequence was obtained from a woman aged 18-29 years with Graves' ophthalmopathy. Sequencing was carried out using peripheral blood. The chain joins TRBV12-3 or TRBV12-4 to TRBJ1-5, with D maybe TRBD1 (5 bases). This CDR3 is CASSLTGRDRQPQHF. CDR3 coding DNA: TGTGCCAGCAGTTTAACGGGGCGCGATCGTCAGCCCCAGCATTTT.